Below are 8 T cell receptor beta chains sequenced from a single sample in a study of blood T cell repertoires in COVID-19. TCRdb keeps only in-frame clones here, not all; method: immunoSEQ multiplex PCR. The table records 100,000 to 150,000 clones, 60% to 85% of them present only once. Sequenced input: peripheral blood. These receptors all stem from a human donor with acute or convalescent COVID-19. The donor label of this sample is uncertain.

This chain uses TRBV6-5 with TRBJ2-5; 10 positions agree with TRBD2. CDR3 length: 14 residues. Trimming took 7 bases from V and 5 from J; bases not matched to a gene: 7. The germline V gene has CDR1 MNHEY and CDR2 SVGAGI. The CDR3 nucleotides are TGTGCCAGCAAAGTAGCGGGGGGACCGGAGACCCAGTACTTC. Protein product: CASKVAGGPETQYF.

This sequence joins TRBV20-1 and TRBJ1-1; no clear D. Germline V gives CDR1 DFQATT, CDR2 SNEGSKA (reference sequence). Trimming took off 3 bases at V and 10 bases at J, with 9 bases between the two ends. The CDR3 covers 10 residues. Here the CDR3 DNA reads TGCAGTGCTAGGGAGGCTCGAGCTTTCTTT. Encoded protein: CSAREARAFF.

The CDR3 bases are TGTGCCAGCAGTAAGCCTCTTAGCAATCAGCCCCAGCATTTT. Its translation: CASSKPLSNQPQHF. The rearrangement links TRBV27 to TRBJ1-5; D is ambiguous. Trimming took off 5 bases at V and 0 bases at J, with 8 bases between the two ends. Germline lookup yields CDR1 MNHEY and CDR2 SMNVEV (reference sequence). The CDR3 contains 14 residues.

V and J are TRBV5-1 and TRBJ1-1; D is unresolved. V lost 7 bases, J lost 4 bases, and 17 bases lay in between. Germline V gives CDR1 SGHRS, CDR2 YFSETQ. CDR3 length: 14 amino acids. In nucleotides, the CDR3 is TGCGCCAGCGCCACCAACGGGATCAGCACTGAAGCTTTCTTT. Its translation is CASATNGISTEAFF.

The rearrangement links TRBV5-1 to TRBJ2-7; a weak D match, TRBD1 (5 bases). Deletions cut 0 bases from V and 6 bases from J, with 16 bases between. Germline V gene data show CDR1 as SGHRS and CDR2 as YFSETQ. The CDR3 totals 15 residues. The CDR3 sequence is CASSLDGQGIGEQYF. In DNA, the CDR3 is TGCGCCAGCAGCTTGGATGGGCAGGGCATCGGCGAGCAGTACTTC.

V and J are TRBV5-1 and TRBJ2-1, with 7 nucleotides matching TRBD2. This CDR3 contains 14 residues. The trim removed 3 bases at V and 7 bases at J, leaving 7 bases unmatched. Germline V gene lookup returns CDR1 SGHRS and CDR2 YFSETQ. The CDR3 protein is CASSWGLSGNEQFF. The CDR3 nucleotides read TGCGCCAGCAGCTGGGGACTATCGGGGAATGAGCAGTTCTTC.

Of note for this clone: Other DNA sequences in the sample encode the same CDR3. The chain employs TRBV9 and TRBJ2-3, with TRBD1 as a possible D gene (5 bases). The CDR3 consists of 14 residues. CDR1 and CDR2 (germline): SGDLS, YYNGEE. Trimming removed 2 bases at V and 0 bases at J, with 7 bases between. In DNA, the CDR3 is TGTGCCAGCAGCGTGGACAAAAGCACAGATACGCAGTATTTT. Its translation is CASSVDKSTDTQYF.

This chain links TRBV2 with TRBJ2-3; the match to TRBD2 covers 7 bases. CDR3 length: 14 residues. The germline V gene has CDR1 SNHLY and CDR2 FYNNEI. V lost 8 bases to trimming and J lost 5 bases; unmatched junction nucleotides: 10. CDR3 region: CASRSGAEGDTQYF. The CDR3 coding sequence is TGTGCCAGCCGGAGCGGGGCCGAGGGAGATACGCAGTATTTT.